This T cell receptor (beta chain) emerged from a study of T cell changes during pregnancy in multiple sclerosis. Here immunoSEQ multiplex PCR was the method, and the copy in TCRdb shows in-frame clones only, minus some. The sample carries 71,000 or so clones, approximately 92% recorded once. This CDR3 region has 15 residues. With V trimmed by 4 bases and J by 2 bases, 3 bases remained unmatched. Germline CDR1 reads LGHNA; CDR2 reads YNFKEQ. The chain carries TRBV4-2 and TRBJ2-7, with 12 bases lining up with TRBD2. The source was peripheral blood, collected in the third trimester of pregnancy. This TCR came from a female donor with multiple sclerosis, enrolled in a pregnancy study. CDR3: CASSPRLAGAYEQYF. The CDR3 DNA reads TGTGCCAGCAGCCCACGACTAGCGGGGGCCTACGAGCAGTACTTC.